The T cell receptor (beta chain) under discussion was sequenced for a study of cytomegalovirus exposure and HLA in healthy donors. This CDR3 is 16 amino acids long. V dropped 2 bases and J dropped 2; count of bases not matched to a gene: 2. Germline V gene sequence: CDR1 PRHDT, CDR2 FYEKMQ (reference sequence). Researchers ran the PCR with 60 Vbeta and 13 Jbeta primers. Sequencing was performed with immunoSEQ multiplex PCR; in TCRdb, only in-frame clones are kept and a portion is missing. The data contain about 140,000 clones, more than 70% of them singletons. It was healthy bone marrow donors who served as donors.

The receptor comes from a male donor in good health and CMV-seropositive. V and J are TRBV13 and TRBJ2-2; 10 nucleotides agree with TRBD2. Input material: PBMCs. The CDR3 loop reads CASSLLLAGNTGELFF. The CDR3 DNA reads TGTGCCAGCAGCTTATTACTAGCGGGAAACACCGGGGAGCTGTTTTTT.